This TCR beta chain was retrieved from a study of blood T cells in healthy people across ages. Germline V gene sequence: CDR1 DFQATT, CDR2 SNEGSKA (reference sequence). The CDR3 runs to 13 residues. V lost 3 bases and J lost 3; bases outside the gene matches: 5. Next came a second PCR, run for about 6 to 12 cycles, which used a sample-barcoded 5' primer along with a J-beta primer mix. A single record per CDR3 protein comes from TCRdb applying MiXCR to the 5' RACE reads. The sample lists roughly 800,000 distinct CDR3 sequences; 55% to 75% were seen once. In its sample, this clonotype was seen a few times.

The sample taken for sequencing was blood. The TCR comes from a man under 40 in good health. This rearrangement joins TRBV20-1 to TRBJ2-7; 7 bases are a match to TRBD2. CDR3 sequence: CSASLASGYEQYF. Written as DNA, the CDR3 is TGCAGTGCTAGTCTGGCTAGCGGCTACGAGCAGTACTTC.